The 12 T cell receptor beta chains below were found in one sample sequenced in a study of cytomegalovirus exposure and HLA in healthy donors. 13 Jbeta primers and 60 Vbeta primers were used for the PCR. TCRdb's copy holds only in-frame clones and misses some; the assay was immunoSEQ multiplex PCR. In total, the table holds about 74,000 clones. Source material: PBMCs. These receptors were collected from a female donor in good health and CMV-seropositive.

V usage is TRBV2 and J usage is TRBJ2-3; D may be TRBD1 (6 bases). Germline V lookup: CDR1 SNHLY, CDR2 FYNNEI. Trimming cost V 2 bases and J 6 bases, with 18 bases left between them. The CDR3 is made up of 16 amino acids. As DNA, the CDR3 is TGTGCCAGCAGTGAAACCCCTGGACAGTTCGGCGATACGCAGTATTTT. It encodes CASSETPGQFGDTQYF.

The gene calls are TRBV27 and TRBJ1-1; D not resolved. The CDR3 is made up of 13 amino acids. Deletions cut 2 bases from V and 5 bases from J, with 9 bases between. Germline CDR1 MNHEY, CDR2 SMNVEV (reference sequence). The chain's CDR3 is CASSLRSITEAFF. In DNA form, the CDR3 reads TGTGCCAGCAGTTTACGTAGCATAACTGAAGCTTTCTTT.

This chain uses TRBV4-3 with TRBJ2-1, with D tentatively TRBD2 (6 bases). Germline V gene lookup returns CDR1 LGHNA and CDR2 YSLEER. The V gene lost 3 bases and the J gene lost 6 bases, with 18 bases spanning the gap. The CDR3 contains 16 residues. CDR3 protein: CASSHQSGGLANEQFF. Here the CDR3 DNA reads TGCGCCAGCAGCCACCAGAGTGGAGGGCTGGCCAATGAGCAGTTCTTC.

The chain employs TRBV5-1 and TRBJ1-4; perhaps TRBD1 as D (5 bases). The CDR3 has 14 residues. Germline V gene lookup returns CDR1 SGHRS and CDR2 YFSETQ. V shed 3 bases and J shed 6 bases, with 12 bases lying between them. CDR3 coding DNA: TGCGCCAGCAGCTCTACCACAGGATATGAAAAACTGTTTTTT. Its translation: CASSSTTGYEKLFF.

This chain joins TRBV5-1 and TRBJ2-3, with D possibly being TRBD2 (7 bases). V shed 3 bases and J shed 3 bases, with 14 bases lying between them. The length of the CDR3 is 15 residues. CDR1 SGHRS and CDR2 YFSETQ come from the germline V gene. CDR3 protein: CASSSQGGGTDTQYF. DNA of the CDR3: TGCGCCAGCAGCTCACAGGGAGGGGGAACAGATACGCAGTATTTT.

The rearrangement joins TRBV2 to TRBJ1-3; 7 nucleotides line up with TRBD1. Germline CDR1 is SNHLY and CDR2 is FYNNEI. This CDR3 is built from 14 residues. The V and J ends lost 5 bases and 3 bases, in that order; junction bases with no gene match: 4. This CDR3 reads CASSRQGFGNTIYF. The CDR3 coding sequence is TGTGCCAGCAGTAGACAGGGTTTTGGAAACACCATATATTTT.

V and J are TRBV19 and TRBJ2-1; the match to TRBD2 covers 8 bases. Germline CDR1 is LNHDA and CDR2 is SQIVND (reference sequence). V shed 2 bases, J shed 7 bases, and the junction held 4 bases outside the gene matches. The CDR3 contains 14 residues. The CDR3 region is CASSISGSGNEQFF. As DNA, the CDR3 is TGTGCCAGTAGTATAAGCGGGAGCGGGAATGAGCAGTTCTTC.

The chain carries TRBV10-1 and TRBJ2-3; TRBD2 aligns across 8 bases. The germline V gene encodes CDR1 WNHNN and CDR2 SYGVQD (reference sequence). The CDR3 extends over 14 amino acids. V dropped 3 bases and J dropped 5; count of bases not matched to a gene: 4. DNA of the CDR3: TGCGCCAGCAGTGAAGCCAGCGGGAGAGATACGCAGTATTTT. This codes for CASSEASGRDTQYF.

The chain links TRBV30 to TRBJ2-2; D remains ambiguous. The V gene lost 4 bases and the J gene lost 3 bases, with 21 bases spanning the gap. This CDR3 region has 17 residues. Germline V CDR1 and CDR2: GTSNPN, SVGIG (reference sequence). For the CDR3, the DNA is TGTGCCTGGACAAGCTGGAATGGGCGTACGGACACCGGGGAGCTGTTTTTT. It is translated as CAWTSWNGRTDTGELFF.

Notes on this clone: The same CDR3 arises from other DNA sequences in this sample as well. This rearrangement joins TRBV7-8 to TRBJ2-1, with a tentative D call TRBD1 (5 bases). This CDR3 is 15 amino acids long. CDR1 and CDR2 from the germline V gene are SGHVS and FQNEAQ. Trimming pared 4 bases from V and 6 bases from J, leaving 16 bases between. The CDR3 sequence: CASSSRIQVPNEQFF. Here the CDR3 DNA reads TGTGCCAGCAGCTCTAGAATACAGGTGCCCAATGAGCAGTTCTTC.

V and J are TRBV6-6 and TRBJ1-2, with D tentatively TRBD1 (6 bases). The V gene's germline CDR1 is MNHNY and CDR2 SVGAGI (reference sequence). Between the trimmed V and J ends, which lost 7 bases and 4 bases, there was a span of 13 bases. The CDR3 has 13 amino acids. DNA for the CDR3: TGTGCCAGCAACGAACAGGGTCCCTATGGCTACACCTTC. Amino acid sequence: CASNEQGPYGYTF.

This chain connects TRBV5-1 to TRBJ2-5; 7 nucleotides match TRBD1. The J call may be wrong; the DNA end is better matched by TRBJ2-7. The V gene's germline CDR1 is SGHRS and CDR2 YFSETQ. The CDR3 is 14 amino acids. CDR3 bases: TGCGCCAGCAGCTTAAACAGGGGCTTCTACGAGCAGTACTTC. Amino acid sequence: CASSLNRGFYEQYF.